This T cell receptor beta chain is drawn from a study of blood T cell repertoires in COVID-19. Study-level information: The United States, Italy and Spain provided the acute and convalescent COVID-19 samples. Nucleic acid was either cDNA or gDNA, and it came from T cells, B-cell-depleted T cells, or PBMCs.

Per the original methods: Estimation of nucleated cell counts was performed using reference gene primer amplification. Produced via immunoSEQ multiplex PCR; TCRdb's table is partial and in-frame only. That table is the source of V, J and clone size, and D and trimming were worked out from the DNA. This table has 200,000 or so clones, under 85% appearing once. The CDR3 length is 12 residues. CDR1 SQVTM and CDR2 ANQGSEA come from the germline V gene. V lost 4 bases and J 5 bases, leaving 9 bases between the germline ends. The chain uses TRBV29-1 and TRBJ2-1; D is uncertain. Sequenced input: peripheral blood. This receptor was obtained from a man in his sixties with active or convalescent COVID-19. The chain's CDR3 is CSVGAANNEQFF. In DNA, the CDR3 is TGCAGCGTTGGGGCAGCTAACAATGAGCAGTTCTTC.